The present TCR beta chain was sequenced within a study of OX40 agonist ivuxolimab in advanced cancers. As for the study in general: Administration of intravenous ivuxolimab to patients occurred every 2 weeks at 0.01 to 10 mg/kg. Whole-study results and caveats: The 0.1-3.0 mg/kg partial responders had among the lowest clonal expansion. Among some nonresponders, normalized T-cell clonal expansion was also low. Expanded clones were, on average, more numerous in CD8+ T cells than in CD4+.

The germline V gene encodes CDR1 SGHKS and CDR2 YYEKEE (reference sequence). CDR3 length equals 16 residues. Trimming pared 0 bases from V and 7 bases from J, leaving 17 bases between. Turning to this clone: What it recognizes is unknown.

This table comes from immunoSEQ multiplex PCR, and its TCRdb copy is limited to in-frame clones, with some not included. The sample carries under 70,000 clones, around 88% recorded once. The TCR comes from an adult with an advanced solid tumor such as melanoma, head and neck, liver or kidney cancer. The specimen was CD4+ or CD8+ T cells sorted from blood, collected in a trial of the OX40 agonist ivuxolimab. The chain joins TRBV5-5 to TRBJ1-5, with a weak D call TRBD1 (5 bases). The CDR3 is CASSLAAGPMGQPQHF. DNA for the CDR3: TGTGCCAGCAGCTTGGCGGCAGGGCCGATGGGGCAGCCCCAGCATTTT. Together with reference TRBV5-5 and TRBJ1-5, the CDR3 gives the full variable domain: DAGVTQSPTHLIKTRGQQVTLRCSPISGHKSVSWYQQVLGQGPQFIFQYYEKEERGRGNFPDRFSARQFPNYSSELNVNALLLGDSALYLCASSLAAGPMGQPQHFGDGTRLSIL.